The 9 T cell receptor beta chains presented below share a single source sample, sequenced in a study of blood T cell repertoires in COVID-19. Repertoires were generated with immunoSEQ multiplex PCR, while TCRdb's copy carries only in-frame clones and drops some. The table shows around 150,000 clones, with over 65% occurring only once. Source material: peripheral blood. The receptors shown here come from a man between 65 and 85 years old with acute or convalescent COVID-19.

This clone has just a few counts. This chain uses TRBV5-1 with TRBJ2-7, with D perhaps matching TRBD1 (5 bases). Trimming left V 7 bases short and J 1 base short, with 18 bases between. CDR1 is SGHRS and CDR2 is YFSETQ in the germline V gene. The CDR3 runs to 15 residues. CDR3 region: CASSFEQGSSYEQYF. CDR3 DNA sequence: TGCGCCAGCTCCTTCGAGCAGGGCTCATCCTACGAGCAGTACTTC.

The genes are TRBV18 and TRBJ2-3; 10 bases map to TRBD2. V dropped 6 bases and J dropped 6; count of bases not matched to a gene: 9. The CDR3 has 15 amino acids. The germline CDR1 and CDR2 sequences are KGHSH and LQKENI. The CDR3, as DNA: TGTGCCAGCTCTCCCGGACTAGCGGCACAGGATACGCAGTATTTT. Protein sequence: CASSPGLAAQDTQYF.

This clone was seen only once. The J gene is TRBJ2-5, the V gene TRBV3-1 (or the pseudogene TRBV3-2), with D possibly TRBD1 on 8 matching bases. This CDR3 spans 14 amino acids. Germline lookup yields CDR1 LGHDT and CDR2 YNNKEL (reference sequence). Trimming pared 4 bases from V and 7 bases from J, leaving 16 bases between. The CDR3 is CASSLQTGGATQYF. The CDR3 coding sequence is TGTGCCAGCAGCCTCCAAACAGGGGGGGCGACCCAGTACTTC.

The CDR3 DNA reads TGTGCCAGCAGTTTGACAGGGAACCCTAACTATGGCTACACCTTC. Amino acids: CASSLTGNPNYGYTF. The J gene is TRBJ1-2, the V gene TRBV27, with 7 bases fitting TRBD1. V gave up 3 bases and J gave up 0 bases; unmatched junction bases: 4. Germline V lookup: CDR1 MNHEY, CDR2 SMNVEV (reference sequence). CDR3 size: 15 residues.

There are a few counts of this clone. The CDR3: CASSLPGQGSYGYTF. The CDR3 DNA reads TGTGCCAGCAGCCTCCCGGGACAGGGGTCTTATGGCTACACCTTC. This rearrangement joins TRBV7-2 to TRBJ1-2; 10 nucleotides align to TRBD1. Trimming removed 5 bases from V and 5 bases from J; junction bases left unmatched: 8. The CDR3 extends over 15 amino acids. Germline-derived CDR1 and CDR2 are SGHTA and FQGNSA.

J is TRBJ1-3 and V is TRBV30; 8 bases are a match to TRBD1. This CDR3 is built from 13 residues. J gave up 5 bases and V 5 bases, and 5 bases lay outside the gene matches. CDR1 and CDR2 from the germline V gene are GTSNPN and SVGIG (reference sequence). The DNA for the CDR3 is TGTGCCTGGGCAACAGGGGGTAGAAACACCATATATTTT. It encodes CAWATGGRNTIYF.

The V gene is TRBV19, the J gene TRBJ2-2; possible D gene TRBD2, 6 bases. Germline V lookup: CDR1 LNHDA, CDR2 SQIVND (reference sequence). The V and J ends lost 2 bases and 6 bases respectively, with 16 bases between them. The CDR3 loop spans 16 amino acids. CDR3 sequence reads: CASSIHAGTPAGELFF. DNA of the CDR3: TGTGCCAGTAGTATACACGCGGGGACCCCGGCCGGGGAGCTGTTTTTT. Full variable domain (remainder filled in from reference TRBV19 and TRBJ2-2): DGGITQSPKYLFRKEGQNVTLSCEQNLNHDAMYWYRQDPGQGLRLIYYSQIVNDFQKGDIAEGYSVSREKKESFPLTVTSAQKNPTAFYLCASSIHAGTPAGELFFGEGSRLTVL.

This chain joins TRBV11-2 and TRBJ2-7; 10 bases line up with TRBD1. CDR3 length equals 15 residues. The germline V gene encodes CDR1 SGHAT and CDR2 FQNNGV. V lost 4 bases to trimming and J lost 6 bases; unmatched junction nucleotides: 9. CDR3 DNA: TGTGCCAGCAGCTGGATGGGACAGGGGTCCCGCGAGCAGTACTTC. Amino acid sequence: CASSWMGQGSREQYF.

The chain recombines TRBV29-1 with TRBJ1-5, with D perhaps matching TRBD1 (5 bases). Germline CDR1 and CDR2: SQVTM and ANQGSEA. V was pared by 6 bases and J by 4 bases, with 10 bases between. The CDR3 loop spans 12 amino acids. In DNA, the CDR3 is TGCAGCGTCCGGGACTGGAATCAGCCCCAGCATTTT. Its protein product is CSVRDWNQPQHF.